Below, 29 T cell receptor beta chains from the same sample are listed, as sequenced in a study of blood T cells in healthy people across ages. A second PCR, run for roughly 7 to 11 cycles, used a sample-barcoded 5' primer plus a J-beta primer mix. In TCRdb, the 5' RACE reads were re-called with MiXCR into one record per CDR3 protein. The sample shows about 1.4 million distinct CDR3 sequences, 59% of them seen only once. Sequenced input: blood. The receptors come from a man between 18 and 29 years old in good health.

This chain links TRBV10-3 with TRBJ1-1; possible D gene TRBD1, 6 bases. Germline lookup yields CDR1 ENHRY and CDR2 SYGVKD. V gave up 5 bases and J gave up 0 bases, with 13 bases separating them. The CDR3 has 15 amino acids. The CDR3 coding sequence is TGTGCCATCAGTTTCGGGGGCCCCATGAACACTGAAGCTTTCTTT. Its translation: CAISFGGPMNTEAFF.

This clonotype showed up just a few times. CDR3 in amino acids: CASSLLGRDNEQFF. For the CDR3, the DNA is TGTGCCAGCAGCTTGCTTGGACGGGACAATGAGCAGTTCTTC. This sequence joins TRBV7-2 and TRBJ2-1; D is unclear. Trimming pared 3 bases from V and 5 bases from J, leaving 11 bases between. Germline V CDR1 and CDR2: SGHTA, FQGNSA. The length of the CDR3 is 14 residues.

The sample holds many counts of this clonotype. The chain is built from TRBV20-1 and TRBJ2-5; D is possibly TRBD1 (5 bases). The germline V gene encodes CDR1 DFQATT and CDR2 SNEGSKA (reference sequence). V was trimmed by 1 base and J by 1 base, leaving 10 bases between them. This CDR3 is 14 amino acids long. For the CDR3, the DNA is TGCAGTGCTAGAGGTAGACAGTTCCAAGAGACCCAGTACTTC. Translation gives CSARGRQFQETQYF.

The rearrangement links TRBV5-1 to TRBJ2-7; 10 positions agree with TRBD2. This CDR3 spans 15 amino acids. Trimming at V came to 0 bases and at J to 4 bases, leaving 4 bases not matched to a gene. Per the germline V gene, CDR1 is SGHRS and CDR2 is YFSETQ. The CDR3: CASSLELAGHYEQYF. The CDR3 DNA reads as TGCGCCAGCAGCTTGGAACTAGCGGGGCATTACGAGCAGTACTTC.

This clonotype came up a few times. The V call is TRBV20-1, the J call TRBJ2-1; 9 bases are shared with TRBD2. CDR1 and CDR2 (germline): DFQATT, SNEGSKA (reference sequence). CDR3 length equals 14 residues. CDR3 sequence: CSHFRGGGDNEQFF. The DNA of the CDR3 is TGCAGCCATTTTCGAGGCGGGGGGGACAATGAGCAGTTCTTC.

The CDR3 nucleotides read TGTGCCAGCAGTCCCCTAGACGTGGGTTACGAGCAGTACTTC. Encoded protein: CASSPLDVGYEQYF. The rearrangement links TRBV27 to TRBJ2-7; D gene ambiguous. Germline CDR1 is MNHEY and CDR2 is SMNVEV (reference sequence). Trimming left V 5 bases short and J 4 bases short, with 15 bases between. The CDR3 contains 14 residues.

This clonotype has at least ten counts. The chain employs TRBV20-1 and TRBJ2-7; 7 nucleotides line up with TRBD1. Germline values: CDR1 DFQATT, CDR2 SNEGSKA (reference sequence). This CDR3 region has 14 residues. V shed 3 bases and J 2 bases; nucleotides not matched to a gene: 7. CDR3: CSASRDSLTYEQYF. In nucleotides, the CDR3 is TGCAGTGCTAGTAGGGACAGCTTAACCTACGAGCAGTACTTC.

V and J are TRBV7-2 and TRBJ1-4; tentatively, D is TRBD1 (5 bases). The CDR3 has 15 amino acids. Per germline, CDR1 SGHTA and CDR2 FQGNSA. V was shortened by 5 bases and J by 7 bases, with 17 bases between the two germline ends. The CDR3 coding sequence is TGTGCCAGCAGCCTAAGGTCAGGGCTGCTTGAAAAACTGTTTTTT. Its translation is CASSLRSGLLEKLFF.

The chain recombines TRBV6-1 with TRBJ1-6; D ambiguous. This CDR3 contains 14 residues. Trimming pared 6 bases from V and 9 bases from J, leaving 15 bases between. CDR1 and CDR2 from the germline V gene are MNHNS and SASEGT. CDR3 coding DNA: TGTGCCAGCAGAGAATCGGGAGGTAGTTCACCCCTCCACTTT. Its translation: CASRESGGSSPLHF.

This clonotype has more than one count but fewer than ten. V gene TRBV27 combines with J gene TRBJ1-1, with a possible D match to TRBD1 (5 bases). The germline V gene has CDR1 MNHEY and CDR2 SMNVEV (reference sequence). The CDR3 has 15 amino acids. Trimming cost V 2 bases and J 0 bases, with 10 bases left between them. The CDR3 sequence: CASSLGGGVNTEAFF. In nucleotides, the CDR3 is TGTGCCAGCAGTTTAGGTGGAGGGGTGAACACTGAAGCTTTCTTT.

The chain couples TRBV19 to TRBJ2-7, with D tentatively TRBD2 (6 bases). The germline gives CDR1 LNHDA, CDR2 SQIVND (reference sequence). The CDR3 totals 15 residues. V lost 3 bases and J 3 bases, leaving 15 bases between the germline ends. The CDR3 DNA is TGTGCCAGTAGTATCGGTAGGGGAGCGGGCTACGAGCAGTACTTC. Translation: CASSIGRGAGYEQYF. The full variable domain, in which reference TRBV19 and TRBJ2-7 provide the parts outside the CDR3, is DGGITQSPKYLFRKEGQNVTLSCEQNLNHDAMYWYRQDPGQGLRLIYYSQIVNDFQKGDIAEGYSVSREKKESFPLTVTSAQKNPTAFYLCASSIGRGAGYEQYFGPGTRLTVT.

This clonotype occurred a few times. The genes are TRBV9 and TRBJ2-7; the match to TRBD1 covers 8 bases. The germline V gene encodes CDR1 SGDLS and CDR2 YYNGEE. The CDR3 is made up of 15 amino acids. The ends lost 4 bases at V and 3 bases at J; junction bases unmatched: 9. The chain's CDR3 is CASSPDRGRDYEQYF. The CDR3 nucleotides are TGTGCCAGCAGCCCCGACAGGGGAAGGGACTACGAGCAGTACTTC.

This clonotype was seen only once. The junction and the germline gene differ at one end; a read error may be behind it. The rearrangement uses TRBV27 and TRBJ2-3; D is ambiguous. This CDR3 has 14 amino acids. Germline assignment: CDR1 MNHEY and CDR2 SMNVEV (reference sequence). This chain's CDR3 is CASSVSPVGDTQYF. The CDR3 DNA reads as TGTGCCAGCAGTGTATCCCCAGTGGGAGATACGCAGTATTTT.

The rearrangement links TRBV21-1 to TRBJ2-1; no DNA check was done on the table's D call, TRBD1. TRBV21-1 is noted as a pseudogene. The CDR3 has 19 amino acids. This chain's CDR3 is CASSTPAGITPLPHNEQFF. CDR3 coding DNA: TGTGCCAGCAGCACCCCAGCAGGGATAACCCCCCTGCCCCACAATGAGCAGTTCTTC.

This rearrangement joins TRBV13 to TRBJ1-6; D possibly corresponds to TRBD1 (5 bases). The CDR3 covers 15 residues. CDR1 is PRHDT and CDR2 is FYEKMQ in the germline V gene (reference sequence). Trimming shortened V by 4 bases and J by 8 bases, and 15 bases separated the two germline ends. CDR3 in amino acids: CASSSLGGEYSPLHF. The CDR3 DNA is TGTGCCAGCAGCTCCCTCGGAGGGGAGTATTCACCCCTCCACTTT. Full variable domain (missing parts from reference TRBV13 and TRBJ1-6): AAGVIQSPRHLIKEKRETATLKCYPIPRHDTVYWYQQGPGQDPQFLISFYEKMQSDKGSIPDRFSAQQFSDYHSELNMSSLELGDSALYFCASSSLGGEYSPLHFGNGTRLTVT.

This clonotype appeared a few times. This chain links TRBV4-3 with TRBJ1-2; D might be TRBD1 (5 bases). Germline V gene lookup returns CDR1 LGHNA and CDR2 YSLEER. Trimming removed 0 bases from V and 8 bases from J, with 16 bases in between. The CDR3 length is 15 residues. The CDR3 sequence: CASSQDRGTPGGYTF. DNA of the CDR3: TGCGCCAGCAGCCAAGATCGGGGGACCCCGGGAGGCTACACCTTC.

This chain uses TRBV6-2 or TRBV6-3 with TRBJ2-7; D is uncertain. Germline-derived CDR1 and CDR2 are MNHEY and SVGEGT. Trimming took 7 bases from V and 4 from J, leaving 14 bases between them. This CDR3 has 13 amino acids. CDR3 nucleotide sequence: TGTGCCAGCATGGGCGGTCCGGCATACGAGCAGTACTTC. Residues: CASMGGPAYEQYF.

The chain combines TRBV18 with TRBJ2-7; possibly TRBD1 for D (5 bases). The CDR3 is 13 residues long. The V gene lost 6 bases and the J gene lost 7 bases, with 16 bases spanning the gap. From germline, CDR1 is KGHSH and CDR2 LQKENI. The CDR3 spells CASSAGLTKEQYF. CDR3 sequence (DNA): TGTGCCAGCTCGGCAGGGCTCACTAAAGAGCAGTACTTC.

The chain uses TRBV6-1 and TRBJ2-3; D perhaps matches TRBD1 (5 bases). CDR1 is MNHNS and CDR2 is SASEGT in the germline V gene. V lost 4 bases to trimming and J lost 10 bases, with 15 bases between them. The CDR3 sequence is 13 residues long. CDR3 coding DNA: TGTGCCAGCAGTGGCGACAGACGACTGGCGCAGTATTTT. Protein: CASSGDRRLAQYF.

The chain recombines TRBV11-2 with TRBJ2-4, with a tentative D call TRBD1 (5 bases). Trimming cost V 1 base and J 4 bases, with 8 bases left between them. The CDR3 has 14 amino acids. Germline V lookup: CDR1 SGHAT, CDR2 FQNNGV. The CDR3 is CASSLAQEKNIQYF. The CDR3 DNA reads TGTGCCAGCAGCTTAGCACAGGAGAAAAACATTCAGTACTTC.

This clonotype has just a few counts. The chain employs TRBV10-3 and TRBJ2-7; D call uncertain. CDR3 length equals 14 residues. Trimming left V 5 bases short and J 5 bases short, with 16 bases between. Per the germline V gene, CDR1 is ENHRY and CDR2 is SYGVKD. Here the CDR3 DNA reads TGTGCCATCAGTCACGGTGGAGTGTTTGACGAGCAGTACTTC. Encoded protein: CAISHGGVFDEQYF.

This chain links TRBV28 with TRBJ2-7; 7 bases line up with TRBD1. V shed 11 bases, J shed 5 bases, and the junction held 15 bases outside the gene matches. The CDR3 contains 14 residues. Per germline, CDR1 MDHEN and CDR2 SYDVKM. The CDR3 DNA follows: TGTGCCCAGCTCGACAGGGTGGACAGGCACGAGCAGTACTTC. This gives the protein CAQLDRVDRHEQYF.

J is TRBJ1-4 and V is TRBV20-1; TRBD1 aligns across 8 bases. V lost 3 bases, J lost 8 bases, and 11 bases stayed unmatched. This CDR3 is built from 15 residues. The V gene's germline CDR1 is DFQATT and CDR2 SNEGSKA (reference sequence). CDR3 region: CSARGLQGAIEKLFF. The CDR3 nucleotides read TGCAGTGCTAGGGGTCTCCAGGGGGCTATCGAAAAACTGTTTTTT.

Concerning this clonotype: Sequence at one end of the junction differs from germline and may be a read error. The V call is TRBV10-3, the J call TRBJ1-2, with no clear D. Germline lookup yields CDR1 ENHRY and CDR2 SYGVKD. The CDR3 has 12 amino acids. Written as DNA, the CDR3 is TGTGCCCTCAGTGTGGATAACTATGGCTACACCTTC. Residues: CALSVDNYGYTF.

The genes are TRBV4-1 and TRBJ2-5; 8 nucleotides agree with TRBD1. This CDR3 is built from 17 residues. The V gene's germline CDR1 is MGHRA and CDR2 YSYEKL. V was clipped by 0 bases and J by 4 bases; unmatched bases: 10. The CDR3 loop reads CASSQDRQGAGGETQYF. In nucleotides, the CDR3 is TGCGCCAGCAGCCAAGATCGCCAGGGGGCCGGTGGAGAGACCCAGTACTTC.

V gene TRBV21-1 combines with J gene TRBJ1-2. TRBV21-1 is annotated as a pseudogene. This CDR3 has 9 amino acids. Here the CDR3 DNA reads TGTGCCAGCACCAATGGCTACACCTTC. Its protein product is CASTNGYTF.

This CDR3 is CSVRPVGDEQFF. The CDR3 DNA reads TGCAGCGTTAGACCCGTCGGGGATGAGCAGTTCTTC. The chain joins TRBV29-1 to TRBJ2-1; D is perhaps TRBD2 (5 bases). Trimming left V 5 bases short and J 8 bases short, with 13 bases between. This CDR3 has 12 amino acids. Germline CDR1 reads SQVTM; CDR2 reads ANQGSEA.

In this sample, this clonotype turned up once. The J gene is TRBJ2-3, the V gene TRBV12-3 or TRBV12-4, with TRBD2 identical over 7 bases. CDR3 length: 12 amino acids. The V and J ends lost 4 bases and 13 bases, in that order; junction bases with no gene match: 8. CDR3 region: CASSSLGGWEYF. The CDR3 DNA sequence: TGTGCCAGCAGTTCCCTGGGAGGGTGGGAGTATTTT.

The CDR3 DNA is TGTGCCAGCAGTGACCGGACAGGGGGCGCGGTTAATGGCTACACCTTC. Translating it yields CASSDRTGGAVNGYTF. The chain links TRBV12-3 or TRBV12-4 to TRBJ1-2; 11 nucleotides line up with TRBD1. This CDR3 has 16 amino acids. Trimming took 5 bases from V and 6 from J; bases not matched to a gene: 11.